This TCR beta chain was recorded in a study of blood T cell repertoires in COVID-19. Across the study: Samples taken during acute and convalescent COVID-19 were collected in the United States, Italy and Spain. Sources were T cells, B-cell-depleted T cells, or PBMCs; the material itself was cDNA or gDNA.

Profiling relied on immunoSEQ multiplex PCR, and the TCRdb table lists in-frame clones only, not all of them. The sample carries some 150,000 clones, 75% to 85% recorded once. The germline V gene encodes CDR1 SNHLY and CDR2 FYNNEI. The trim removed 6 bases at V and 7 bases at J, leaving 9 bases unmatched. The CDR3 totals 15 residues. This clone occurred once. This TCR derives from a human donor with acute or convalescent COVID-19. The donor label of this sample is uncertain. V is TRBV2 and J is TRBJ2-2, with 9 bases lining up with TRBD1. Specimen: peripheral blood. The CDR3 DNA reads as TGTGCCAGCAGGGACCGGGACAGGGTAGTCGGGGAGCTGTTTTTT. Amino acid sequence: CASRDRDRVVGELFF.